The 24 T cell receptor beta chains below all came from one sample that was sequenced in a study of blood T cell repertoires in COVID-19. Data came from immunoSEQ multiplex PCR; TCRdb stores just in-frame clones and leaves some out. The sample lists roughly 260,000 clones; about 90% were seen once. Source material: PBMCs or T cells enriched from blood (not recorded which). The source is a human donor in a cohort exposed to, infected with or recovered from COVID-19 (not recorded which). The donor label of this sample is uncertain.

The V and J genes are TRBV24-1 and TRBJ2-2, with 10 bases lining up with TRBD1. Trimming took 9 bases from V and 4 from J; bases not matched to a gene: 16. The CDR3 length is 18 residues. Germline lookup yields CDR1 KGHDR and CDR2 SFDVKD. The CDR3 coding sequence is TGTGCCACCCCCCGTGGCCCTGACAGGGGGCAGGGCACCGGGGAGCTGTTTTTT. It codes for CATPRGPDRGQGTGELFF.

The genes are TRBV6-5 and TRBJ1-1; perhaps TRBD1 as D (5 bases). The CDR3 is 13 residues long. V lost 11 bases to trimming and J lost 8 bases, with 21 bases between them. The germline V gene encodes CDR1 MNHEY and CDR2 SVGAGI. This chain's CDR3 is CAATSAGRTEAFF. CDR3 in DNA: TGTGCCGCAACATCAGCGGGACGGACGGAAGCTTTCTTT.

The rearrangement uses TRBV28 and TRBJ1-1; D perhaps matches TRBD1 (5 bases). V shed 5 bases and J shed 0 bases, with 16 bases lying between them. The CDR3 is 16 amino acids. Germline CDR1 MDHEN, CDR2 SYDVKM. The CDR3 nucleotides read TGTGCCAGCAGTACAGGTTTTCCCTCCATGAACACTGAAGCTTTCTTT. Its translation: CASSTGFPSMNTEAFF.

The chain has TRBV19 and TRBJ1-2; 8 positions agree with TRBD1. CDR3 length: 13 amino acids. The J segment lost 5 bases and the V segment lost 7 bases, leaving 6 bases of the junction unmatched. Per germline, CDR1 LNHDA and CDR2 SQIVND (reference sequence). The CDR3 nucleotides are TGTGCCAGTAAGCGGACAGGGAGTTATGGCTACACCTTC. This gives the protein CASKRTGSYGYTF.

The chain joins TRBV6-5 to TRBJ2-7, with D perhaps TRBD1 (5 bases). The CDR3 loop spans 13 amino acids. Germline-derived CDR1 and CDR2 are MNHEY and SVGAGI. With 5 bases removed from V and 7 bases from J, the gap between germline ends came to 15 bases. This chain's CDR3 is CASSRDRVGEQYF. The CDR3 DNA follows: TGTGCCAGCAGTCGCGACAGAGTGGGGGAGCAGTACTTC.

The chain uses TRBV30 and TRBJ2-5; 9 positions match TRBD2. V was clipped by 1 base and J by 5 bases; unmatched bases: 14. The V gene's germline CDR1 is GTSNPN and CDR2 SVGIG (reference sequence). There are 17 residues in the CDR3. The CDR3 region has the DNA TGTGCCTGGAGTGCCCTCGGGGGCGGGGGGGCCCCGGAGACCCAGTACTTC. It specifies CAWSALGGGGAPETQYF.

The sample holds one count of this clone. V gene TRBV6-6 combines with J gene TRBJ1-5; 12 nucleotides align to TRBD1. CDR1 and CDR2 (germline): MNHNY, SVGAGI (reference sequence). Germline trimming cut 5 bases from V and 6 bases from J; bases unmatched to any gene: 5. This CDR3 region has 15 residues. CDR3 amino acids: CASSAGQGAAQPQHF. CDR3 nucleotide sequence: TGTGCCAGCAGTGCGGGACAGGGGGCGGCTCAGCCCCAGCATTTT.

The rearrangement uses TRBV24-1 and TRBJ1-2; D ambiguous. Trimming removed 6 bases at V and 0 bases at J, with 10 bases between. CDR1 is KGHDR and CDR2 is SFDVKD in the germline V gene. The CDR3 sequence is 14 residues long. The DNA for the CDR3 is TGTGCCACCAGTTCCCAGATGTCTAACTATGGCTACACCTTC. Amino acids: CATSSQMSNYGYTF.

Remarks on this clone: This sample includes further DNA sequences coding for the same CDR3. The chain couples TRBV12-3 or TRBV12-4 to TRBJ1-1; D gene ambiguous. CDR3 size: 11 residues. Trimming removed 4 bases at V and 4 bases at J, with 4 bases between. CDR3 loop: CASSSFTEAFF. For the CDR3, the DNA is TGTGCCAGCAGTTCCTTCACTGAAGCTTTCTTT.

V is TRBV27 and J is TRBJ1-5; D perhaps matches TRBD1 (5 bases). V dropped 9 bases and J dropped 4 bases, with 10 bases sitting between them. There are 12 residues in the CDR3. The germline CDR1 and CDR2 sequences are MNHEY and SMNVEV (reference sequence). The CDR3, as DNA: TGTGCCAGTTCCTCAGGGAATCAGCCCCAGCATTTT. Its translation: CASSSGNQPQHF.

This sequence joins TRBV10-3 and TRBJ1-1, with D tentatively TRBD1 (5 bases). V gave up 6 bases and J gave up 2 bases, with 13 bases separating them. In germline, CDR1 is ENHRY, CDR2 SYGVKD. The CDR3 totals 14 residues. The CDR3 reads CAIRKGAENTEAFF. For the CDR3, the DNA is TGTGCCATCAGGAAAGGGGCGGAAAACACTGAAGCTTTCTTT.

The chain is built from TRBV27 and TRBJ1-1; maybe TRBD1 (5 bases). Per the germline V gene, CDR1 is MNHEY and CDR2 is SMNVEV (reference sequence). The V and J ends lost 5 bases and 4 bases respectively, with 14 bases between them. The CDR3 is 14 amino acids. For the CDR3, the DNA is TGTGCCAGCAGTCAGACCGGGGGAATCACTGAAGCTTTCTTT. The encoded protein is CASSQTGGITEAFF.

To note about this clone: The identical CDR3 is also encoded by other nucleotide sequences in the sample. The chain recombines TRBV5-1 with TRBJ1-3; D remains unclear. V was trimmed by 1 base and J by 4 bases, leaving 9 bases between them. This CDR3 contains 14 residues. Germline V gene sequence: CDR1 SGHRS, CDR2 YFSETQ. The CDR3 is CASSLTGEGNTIYF. The CDR3 DNA reads as TGCGCCAGCAGCTTGACCGGGGAGGGAAACACCATATATTTT. Drawing the rest from reference TRBV5-1 and TRBJ1-3, the complete variable domain is KAGVTQTPRYLIKTRGQQVTLSCSPISGHRSVSWYQQTPGQGLQFLFEYFSETQRNKGNFPGRFSGRQFSNSRSEMNVSTLELGDSALYLCASSLTGEGNTIYFGEGSWLTVV.

The chain recombines TRBV5-4 with TRBJ1-6; D ambiguous. CDR3 size: 16 residues. The V end lost 1 base, the J end lost 10 bases, and 18 bases lay between the germline ends. The germline gives CDR1 SGHNT, CDR2 YYREEE (reference sequence). The CDR3 is CASSLSMNGGHSPLHF. CDR3 DNA sequence: TGTGCCAGCAGCTTGAGTATGAACGGCGGGCACTCACCCCTCCACTTT.

The V gene is TRBV5-1, the J gene TRBJ2-3; 7 bases line up with TRBD1. The CDR3 runs 15 residues. V was pared by 5 bases and J by 0 bases, with 6 bases of the junction left unmatched. The germline gives CDR1 SGHRS, CDR2 YFSETQ. The CDR3 nucleotides read TGCGCCAGCAGGGACAGGTCTTTTAGCACAGATACGCAGTATTTT. It translates to CASRDRSFSTDTQYF.

The chain recombines TRBV30 with TRBJ1-1, with a weak D call TRBD1 (5 bases). CDR3 length: 13 residues. CDR1 is GTSNPN, CDR2 SVGIG, per germline (reference sequence). Trimming cost V 7 bases and J 0 bases, with 12 bases left between them. CDR3 in amino acids: CALHGGLNTEAFF. The CDR3 DNA reads TGTGCCTTACACGGGGGATTGAACACTGAAGCTTTCTTT.

V and J are TRBV11-3 and TRBJ1-2; 7 bases agree with TRBD1. J gave up 0 bases and V 5 bases, and 9 bases lay outside the gene matches. The germline CDR1 and CDR2 sequences are SGHNT and YENEEA. The CDR3 sequence is 16 residues long. This CDR3 reads CASSPRDRETNYGYTF. In DNA form, the CDR3 reads TGTGCCAGCAGCCCCCGGGACAGAGAAACTAACTATGGCTACACCTTC.

The rearrangement joins TRBV11-2 to TRBJ1-2; D remains unclear. Germline V CDR1 and CDR2: SGHAT, FQNNGV. This CDR3 is 15 amino acids long. V was shortened by 0 bases and J by 8 bases, with 16 bases between the two germline ends. Here the CDR3 reads CASSLDGEGSGGYTF. CDR3 nucleotide sequence: TGTGCCAGCAGCTTAGACGGGGAGGGATCGGGAGGCTACACCTTC.

The chain couples TRBV12-3 or TRBV12-4 to TRBJ1-1, with D hard to call. The CDR3 is made up of 12 amino acids. Between the trimmed V and J ends, which lost 4 bases and 3 bases, there was a span of 6 bases. DNA of the CDR3: TGTGCCAGCAGTTACAGTTACACTGAAGCTTTCTTT. Translating it yields CASSYSYTEAFF.

Ten or more counts support this clone. The V gene is TRBV27, the J gene TRBJ1-6; 9 nucleotides match TRBD1. The CDR3 length is 14 residues. The J segment lost 11 bases and the V segment lost 2 bases, leaving 4 bases of the junction unmatched. Germline CDR1 and CDR2: MNHEY and SMNVEV (reference sequence). The CDR3 nucleotides are TGTGCCAGCAGTTTAACAGGGGGCTTAACACCCCTCCACTTT. Protein: CASSLTGGLTPLHF.

This chain uses TRBV6-2 or TRBV6-3 with TRBJ2-7, with 7 positions matching TRBD1. Losses at the gene ends were 4 bases for V and 3 bases for J; bases not matched to a gene: 12. The germline gives CDR1 MNHEY, CDR2 SVGEGT. The CDR3 is made up of 16 amino acids. CDR3 in amino acids: CASSSAPPGQNYEQYF. In DNA, the CDR3 is TGTGCCAGCAGTTCCGCTCCGCCGGGACAGAACTACGAGCAGTACTTC.

The V gene is TRBV6-5, the J gene TRBJ1-2, with TRBD1 as a possible D gene (5 bases). CDR1 is MNHEY, CDR2 SVGAGI, per germline. Trimming cost V 6 bases and J 8 bases, with 19 bases left between them. The CDR3 is made up of 14 amino acids. CDR3 bases: TGTGCCAGCAGAACCTTAAAAGGAGGGGAAGGCTACACCTTC. This sequence encodes CASRTLKGGEGYTF.

V gene TRBV27 combines with J gene TRBJ1-1; 8 bases are shared with TRBD1. The germline V gene encodes CDR1 MNHEY and CDR2 SMNVEV (reference sequence). The V gene end was trimmed by 5 bases and the J gene end by 5 bases; junction bases not matched to a gene: 4. This CDR3 comprises 13 residues. The CDR3: CASSQGARTEAFF. Here the CDR3 DNA reads TGTGCCAGCAGTCAGGGGGCGCGGACTGAAGCTTTCTTT.

The rearrangement links TRBV9 to TRBJ2-1; the match to TRBD1 covers 7 bases. The V and J ends lost 4 bases and 9 bases, in that order; junction bases with no gene match: 7. CDR3 length: 13 amino acids. From germline, CDR1 is SGDLS and CDR2 YYNGEE. The chain's CDR3 is CASSSRTGVEQFF. CDR3 in DNA: TGTGCCAGCAGCTCCAGGACAGGCGTTGAGCAGTTCTTC.